The 26 T cell receptor beta chains in this list originate from one sample, sequenced in a study of cytomegalovirus exposure and HLA in healthy donors. PCR used 60 Vbeta primers and 13 Jbeta primers. The data were produced by immunoSEQ multiplex PCR, yet TCRdb's version contains in-frame clones alone and is incomplete. The table lists approximately 150,000 clones, roughly 79% of them singletons, with about 1.6% in the top ten. The source material was PBMCs. The source of these receptors is a man aged 40-49 years in good health and CMV-seronegative.

The CDR3 protein is CASSQDRELAKNIQYF. CDR3 bases: TGTGCCAGCAGTCAGGACAGGGAACTAGCCAAAAACATTCAGTACTTC. V usage is TRBV27 and J usage is TRBJ2-4, with 8 bases aligning to TRBD1. Germline lookup yields CDR1 MNHEY and CDR2 SMNVEV (reference sequence). This CDR3 is 16 amino acids long. V dropped 5 bases and J dropped 0; count of bases not matched to a gene: 6.

The V and J genes are TRBV10-3 and TRBJ2-2; 10 bases match TRBD1. The CDR3 has 13 amino acids. Germline V gene data show CDR1 as ENHRY and CDR2 as SYGVKD. The V gene end was trimmed by 11 bases and the J gene end by 7 bases; junction bases not matched to a gene: 7. The CDR3 DNA follows: TGTGCCGCTCAGACAGGGGGCCACGGGGAGCTGTTTTTT. It encodes CAAQTGGHGELFF.

This chain joins TRBV5-1 and TRBJ1-4; 7 bases line up with TRBD1. The V gene end was trimmed by 4 bases and the J gene end by 3 bases; junction bases not matched to a gene: 3. The CDR3 sequence is 14 residues long. Germline CDR1 and CDR2: SGHRS and YFSETQ. The CDR3 DNA follows: TGCGCCAGCAGCATCGGGACAGCTAATGAAAAACTGTTTTTT. This encodes CASSIGTANEKLFF.

This sequence joins TRBV2 and TRBJ2-2; TRBD2 agrees at 15 bases. Germline CDR1 reads SNHLY; CDR2 reads FYNNEI. After removal of 6 bases from V and 7 bases from J, the junction contained 3 bases not matched to a gene. CDR3 length: 15 residues. The CDR3 here is CASSGLAGGSGELFF. CDR3 nucleotide sequence: TGTGCCAGCAGCGGACTAGCGGGAGGGAGCGGGGAGCTGTTTTTT.

This chain connects TRBV5-1 to TRBJ2-3; 10 bases match TRBD1. The CDR3 is 14 amino acids. Trimming cost V 4 bases and J 6 bases; bases outside gene matches: 5. CDR1 is SGHRS, CDR2 YFSETQ, per germline. CDR3 loop: CASSGGQGFDTQYF. CDR3 coding DNA: TGCGCCAGCAGCGGGGGACAGGGGTTCGATACGCAGTATTTT.

The genes are TRBV27 and TRBJ2-7; 7 nucleotides align to TRBD1. Germline V gene lookup returns CDR1 MNHEY and CDR2 SMNVEV (reference sequence). The trim removed 3 bases at V and 1 base at J, leaving 3 bases unmatched. The CDR3 contains 14 residues. Here the CDR3 DNA reads TGTGCCAGCAGTTTCCAGGACAGGTCCTACGAGCAGTACTTC. Translated: CASSFQDRSYEQYF.

J is TRBJ1-6 and V is TRBV28; D uncertain. Germline assignment: CDR1 MDHEN and CDR2 SYDVKM. The CDR3 totals 12 residues. V gave up 8 bases and J gave up 7 bases, with 9 bases separating them. Here the CDR3 reads CASGEGNSPLHF. The CDR3 DNA reads TGTGCCAGCGGGGAGGGCAATTCACCCCTCCACTTT.

The chain couples TRBV11-2 to TRBJ2-2; D unclear. Germline CDR1 reads SGHAT; CDR2 reads FQNNGV. V dropped 8 bases and J dropped 0 bases, with 7 bases sitting between them. The CDR3 length is 13 residues. The CDR3 loop reads CASQTTNTGELFF. The CDR3 DNA reads as TGTGCCAGCCAGACAACGAACACCGGGGAGCTGTTTTTT. Full variable domain (rest looked up from reference TRBV11-2 and TRBJ2-2): EAGVAQSPRYKIIEKRQSVAFWCNPISGHATLYWYQQILGQGPKLLIQFQNNGVVDDSQLPKDRFSAERLKGVDSTLKIQPAKLEDSAVYLCASQTTNTGELFFGEGSRLTVL.

The rearrangement joins TRBV30 to TRBJ2-6; 8 nucleotides align to TRBD1. V was pared by 2 bases and J by 0 bases, with 3 bases of the junction left unmatched. The germline gives CDR1 GTSNPN, CDR2 SVGIG (reference sequence). The CDR3 consists of 16 residues. The CDR3 DNA is TGTGCCTGGAGTAAAGGACAGGGCTCTGGGGCCAACGTCCTGACTTTC. Translated: CAWSKGQGSGANVLTF.

The rearrangement uses TRBV5-1 and TRBJ2-7; D may be TRBD1 (6 bases). The CDR3 has 12 residues. In germline, CDR1 is SGHRS, CDR2 YFSETQ. The ends were cut back, 0 bases at V and 5 bases at J, with 6 bases in the middle. The CDR3 is CASSLEGDEQYV. CDR3 bases: TGCGCCAGCAGCTTGGAGGGGGACGAGCAGTACGTC.

Worth noting for this clone: Other DNA sequences in this specimen translate into the identical CDR3. This sequence joins TRBV29-1 and TRBJ2-1; the D gene is possibly TRBD2 (5 bases). V shed 3 bases and J shed 7 bases, with 7 bases lying between them. The CDR3 runs 11 residues. Germline CDR1 and CDR2: SQVTM and ANQGSEA. CDR3 in amino acids: CSVDRGNEQFF. In DNA, the CDR3 is TGCAGCGTTGATCGAGGGAATGAGCAGTTCTTC.

The CDR3 here is CASSYGQGDEQFF. For the CDR3, the DNA is TGTGCCAGCAGCTATGGACAGGGGGATGAGCAGTTCTTC. The chain links TRBV7-3 to TRBJ2-1; TRBD1 matches at 10 bases. Per germline, CDR1 SGHTA and CDR2 FQGTGA. The CDR3 extends over 13 amino acids. J gave up 8 bases and V 4 bases, and 2 bases lay outside the gene matches.

This sequence joins TRBV11-2 and TRBJ2-1; D uncertain. V lost 9 bases to trimming and J lost 6 bases, with 18 bases between them. The CDR3 spans 14 residues. Germline V gene sequence: CDR1 SGHAT, CDR2 FQNNGV. The DNA of the CDR3 is TGTGCCAGTTCCTCCAGGCTAAACAGCAATGAGCAGTTCTTC. Its protein is CASSSRLNSNEQFF.

The chain couples TRBV14 to TRBJ1-1, with a weak D call TRBD1 (6 bases). The CDR3 is 17 amino acids. The germline CDR1 and CDR2 sequences are SGHDN and FVKESK. V was pared by 4 bases and J by 0 bases, with 18 bases between. Here the CDR3 DNA reads TGTGCCAGCAGCCCAAGGGAGATATGGGGGCTGAACACTGAAGCTTTCTTT. Its protein product is CASSPREIWGLNTEAFF.

The chain couples TRBV11-2 to TRBJ1-1, with a tentative D call TRBD1 (5 bases). Trimming removed 5 bases at V and 5 bases at J, with 18 bases between. This CDR3 is 15 amino acids long. CDR1 SGHAT and CDR2 FQNNGV come from the germline V gene. This CDR3 is CASSPVRGDRTEAFF. CDR3 in DNA: TGTGCCAGCAGCCCCGTACGGGGGGATAGGACTGAAGCTTTCTTT.

The CDR3 is CAIRGGRNEKLFF. DNA of the CDR3: TGTGCCATCCGGGGAGGGCGAAATGAAAAACTGTTTTTT. The chain joins TRBV28 to TRBJ1-4; D unresolved. The CDR3 has 13 amino acids. The germline V gene encodes CDR1 MDHEN and CDR2 SYDVKM. V lost 10 bases, J lost 5 bases, and 14 bases lay in between.

This sequence joins TRBV7-2 and TRBJ1-5; D is perhaps TRBD1 (5 bases). Germline V lookup: CDR1 SGHTA, CDR2 FQGNSA. The CDR3 runs 16 residues. Trimming removed 5 bases at V and 3 bases at J, with 17 bases between. The CDR3 bases are TGTGCCAGCAGCCTAGTGGGGCAGGGATTCAATCAGCCCCAGCATTTT. Its protein is CASSLVGQGFNQPQHF.

The chain couples TRBV7-9 to TRBJ2-3, with TRBD2 identical over 9 bases. The junction had 6 bases not matched to a gene; V was cut back by 5 bases and J by 0 bases. The CDR3 is 16 amino acids. Germline values: CDR1 SEHNR, CDR2 FQNEAQ (reference sequence). The CDR3 coding sequence is TGTGCCAGCAGCCTACGTAGCGGGAGTAGCACAGATACGCAGTATTTT. It codes for CASSLRSGSSTDTQYF.

This chain links TRBV5-1 with TRBJ2-5; a weak D match, TRBD1 (6 bases). The germline gives CDR1 SGHRS, CDR2 YFSETQ. Trimming pared 2 bases from V and 5 bases from J, leaving 13 bases between. The CDR3 has 14 residues. CDR3 sequence: CASSFSTGSETQYF. The CDR3 DNA follows: TGCGCCAGCAGCTTCTCAACAGGGTCGGAGACCCAGTACTTC.

The chain has TRBV5-5 and TRBJ2-2; D possibly corresponds to TRBD2 (5 bases). Trimming removed 1 base from V and 3 bases from J, with 7 bases in between. The CDR3 consists of 14 residues. From germline, CDR1 is SGHKS and CDR2 YYEKEE (reference sequence). CDR3 protein: CASSLRGYTGELFF. CDR3 nucleotide sequence: TGTGCCAGCAGCTTGAGAGGGTACACCGGGGAGCTGTTTTTT. Together with reference TRBV5-5 and TRBJ2-2, the CDR3 gives the full variable domain: DAGVTQSPTHLIKTRGQQVTLRCSPISGHKSVSWYQQVLGQGPQFIFQYYEKEERGRGNFPDRFSARQFPNYSSELNVNALLLGDSALYLCASSLRGYTGELFFGEGSRLTVL.

This rearrangement joins TRBV25-1 to TRBJ2-1; possibly TRBD1 for D (6 bases). Trimming took 3 bases from V and 2 from J, leaving 8 bases between them. Germline V gives CDR1 MGHDK, CDR2 SYGVNS. The CDR3 extends over 14 amino acids. CDR3 residues: CASSEAGAYNEQFF. CDR3 coding DNA: TGTGCCAGCAGTGAGGCAGGGGCCTACAATGAGCAGTTCTTC.

The chain has TRBV5-1 and TRBJ2-3; 9 bases line up with TRBD1. After removal of 2 bases from V and 5 bases from J, the junction contained 6 bases not matched to a gene. The CDR3 loop spans 15 amino acids. In germline, CDR1 is SGHRS, CDR2 YFSETQ. CDR3 coding DNA: TGCGCCAGCAGCTTTGCGGGACAGGGAGGAGATACGCAGTATTTT. Encoded protein: CASSFAGQGGDTQYF.

V usage is TRBV7-6 and J usage is TRBJ2-1; TRBD2 matches at 10 bases. The CDR3 loop spans 15 amino acids. The ends lost 5 bases at V and 4 bases at J; junction bases unmatched: 5. Germline-derived CDR1 and CDR2 are SGHVS and FNYEAQ. In nucleotides, the CDR3 is TGTGCCAGCAGCCTACTAGCGGGATTGTACAATGAGCAGTTCTTC. Encoded protein: CASSLLAGLYNEQFF.

This clone was counted once. This chain joins TRBV19 and TRBJ1-4, with TRBD1 as a possible D gene (6 bases). Per germline, CDR1 LNHDA and CDR2 SQIVND (reference sequence). The CDR3 has 15 residues. Trimming removed 3 bases from V and 7 bases from J, with 15 bases in between. The CDR3 region has the DNA TGTGCCAGTAGTATTGCGGGGGCGCGGAGTGAAAAACTGTTTTTT. Translation: CASSIAGARSEKLFF.

The chain recombines TRBV2 with TRBJ1-5; D gene unclear. Trimming took 4 bases from V and 0 from J, leaving 10 bases between them. The length of the CDR3 is 15 residues. From germline, CDR1 is SNHLY and CDR2 FYNNEI. The CDR3 DNA sequence: TGTGCCAGCAGTGCCGCACAGAATAGCAATCAGCCCCAGCATTTT. This gives the protein CASSAAQNSNQPQHF. The full variable domain, in which reference TRBV2 and TRBJ1-5 provide the parts outside the CDR3, is EPEVTQTPSHQVTQMGQEVILRCVPISNHLYFYWYRQILGQKVEFLVSFYNNEISEKSEIFDDQFSVERPDGSNFTLKIRSTKLEDSAMYFCASSAAQNSNQPQHFGDGTRLSIL.

In its sample, this clone was seen once. This chain joins TRBV29-1 and TRBJ1-2; 7 bases align to TRBD1. Germline CDR1 is SQVTM and CDR2 is ANQGSEA. V was pared by 5 bases and J by 2 bases, with 5 bases of the junction left unmatched. CDR3 length: 13 amino acids. CDR3 bases: TGCAGCGTTAGAGAACAGGGGAACTATGGCTACACCTTC. This codes for CSVREQGNYGYTF.